This is a list of T cell receptor beta chains from one sample in a study of T-cell reconstitution after alpha-beta-depleted transplantation in children. One entry per CDR3 protein, called by TCRdb with MiXCR from the PCR reads. The sample lists about 980,000 distinct CDR3 sequences; about 29% were seen once. This specimen was PBMCs, mostly from graft donor cells, taken 360 days after TCRalphabeta/CD19-depleted stem cell transplant. The source is a boy younger than two who had a stem cell transplant for SCID, so the T cells may come from the graft donor. Both conserved end residues are part of each CDR3. The D gene is left open where the match is weak. Clone size is shown for a subset of rows, as once, few, many or a class of expanded clone.

j_gene,len,v_gene,d_gene,abundance,CDR3aa,CDR3nt
TRBJ2-5,17,TRBV4-2,TRBD2,.,CASSQDPPSGVQETQYF,TGTGCCAGCAGCCAAGATCCCCCTAGCGGGGTTCAAGAGACCCAGTACTTC
TRBJ1-1,15,TRBV5-4,.,few,CASNPQRGLNTEAFF,TGTGCCAGCAACCCACAGCGAGGGCTGAACACTGAAGCTTTCTTT
TRBJ2-3,14,TRBV7-9,.,many,CASSPPDYSDTQYF,TGTGCCAGCAGCCCCCCGGACTATTCAGATACGCAGTATTTT
TRBJ2-2,16,TRBV18,.,.,CASSPSMAAYTGELFF,TGTGCCAGCTCACCCTCCATGGCTGCATACACCGGGGAGCTGTTTTTT
TRBJ2-3,13,TRBV15,.,.,CATSREFTGTQYF,TGTGCCACCAGCAGAGAATTCACCGGTACGCAGTATTTT
TRBJ2-1,16,TRBV4-3,.,.,CASSQDGALSYNEQFF,TGCGCCAGCAGCCAAGACGGGGCGCTGTCCTACAATGAGCAGTTCTTC
TRBJ1-2,18,TRBV4-1,.,.,CASSQSLPSGFLNYGYTF,TGCGCCAGCAGCCAAAGTCTCCCGTCGGGTTTCCTTAACTATGGCTACACCTTC
TRBJ1-5,14,TRBV5-1,.,.,CASGDTGFRQPQHF,TGCGCCAGCGGGGACACAGGGTTTCGTCAGCCCCAGCATTTT
TRBJ2-7,15,TRBV5-6,.,few,CASSLLPNAGNEQYF,TGTGCCAGCAGCTTGTTGCCCAACGCTGGGAACGAGCAGTACTTC
TRBJ1-3,14,TRBV20-1,.,.,CSARFGDSGNTIYF,TGCAGTGCTAGGTTCGGGGACTCTGGAAACACCATATATTTT
TRBJ2-7,13,TRBV2,.,few,CASSELAGGEQYF,TGTGCCAGCAGTGAATTGGCCGGAGGGGAGCAGTACTTC
TRBJ2-7,16,TRBV27,TRBD1,once,CASSLSGQAVHYEQYF,TGTGCCAGCAGTTTATCCGGACAGGCAGTACACTACGAGCAGTACTTC
TRBJ1-5,16,TRBV7-8,TRBD1,.,CASSSPGQEFGQPQHF,TGTGCCAGCAGCTCGCCGGGACAGGAATTCGGTCAGCCCCAGCATTTT
TRBJ1-1,11,TRBV29-1,.,few,CSVEDYLEAFF,TGCAGCGTTGAAGACTACCTAGAAGCTTTCTTT
TRBJ1-4,14,TRBV20-1,.,.,CSARDHGENEKLFF,TGCAGTGCTAGAGATCATGGCGAGAATGAAAAACTGTTTTTT
TRBJ2-1,14,TRBV6-2/TRBV6-3,TRBD2,few,CASAVSGGDDEQFF,TGTGCCAGTGCGGTGAGTGGGGGGGACGATGAGCAGTTCTTC
TRBJ2-1,14,TRBV27,.,.,CASSLGANYNEQFF,TGTGCCAGCAGTTTAGGGGCTAACTACAATGAGCAGTTCTTC